The rows below give T cell receptor beta chains drawn from one sample of a study of long-term antiretroviral therapy in people with HIV. The table came from immunoSEQ multiplex PCR; TCRdb's copy has only in-frame clones and leaves some out. The repertoire consists of 30,000 or so clones, with 97% occurring once and the leading ten covering approximately 2%. Sequencing used unsorted PBMCs, obtained 7.6 years after starting antiretroviral therapy. The receptors were gathered from a young man with HIV. Both conserved end residues are part of each CDR3. The D gene is left open where the match is weak. Clone size is not always given. Where it is, it says once, few, many or a class for expanded clones.

v_gene: TRBV11-3; j_gene: TRBJ1-1; d_gene: -; abundance: -; CDR3nt: TGTGCCAGCAGCCCCCAGGGGAGCACTGAAGCTTTCTTT; CDR3aa: CASSPQGSTEAFF
v_gene: TRBV5-1; j_gene: TRBJ2-7; d_gene: TRBD2; abundance: -; CDR3nt: TGCGCCAGCAGCTCCTTAGCGGGAGCCTACGACGAGCAGTACTTC; CDR3aa: CASSSLAGAYDEQYF
v_gene: TRBV29-1; j_gene: TRBJ1-2; d_gene: -; abundance: -; CDR3nt: TGCAGCGTTGAAGATCCCGGGAATGGCTACACCTTC; CDR3aa: CSVEDPGNGYTF
v_gene: TRBV10-2; j_gene: TRBJ2-7; d_gene: TRBD1; abundance: -; CDR3nt: TGCGCCACCGATAACCCGGGACAGGGAACCTACGAGCAGTACTTC; CDR3aa: CATDNPGQGTYEQYF
v_gene: TRBV4-1; j_gene: TRBJ2-7; d_gene: -; abundance: -; CDR3nt: TGCGCCAGCAGCTCCTCCTTGAAGTACGAGCAGTACTTC; CDR3aa: CASSSSLKYEQYF
v_gene: TRBV4-3; j_gene: TRBJ2-1; d_gene: TRBD2; abundance: -; CDR3nt: TGCGCCAGCAGCCAAGGACTAGCGGGATCGGGGGGCAATGAGCAGTTCTTC; CDR3aa: CASSQGLAGSGGNEQFF
v_gene: TRBV30; j_gene: TRBJ2-5; d_gene: -; abundance: -; CDR3nt: TGTGCCTGGAGTTCCCTCCCGCAGTCGGAGACCCAGTACTTC; CDR3aa: CAWSSLPQSETQYF
v_gene: TRBV7-6; j_gene: TRBJ2-2; d_gene: TRBD1; abundance: -; CDR3nt: TGTGCCAGCAGCTTAAACAGGGGAACCGGGGAGCTGTTTTTT; CDR3aa: CASSLNRGTGELFF
v_gene: TRBV11-1; j_gene: TRBJ2-2; d_gene: -; abundance: -; CDR3nt: TGTGCCAGCAGCCAGACAGGAGGCACCGGGGAGCTGTTTTTT; CDR3aa: CASSQTGGTGELFF
v_gene: TRBV27; j_gene: TRBJ2-2; d_gene: -; abundance: -; CDR3nt: TGTGCCAGCAGCCTCGGGGGCGTCACGAACACCGGGGAGCTGTTTTTT; CDR3aa: CASSLGGVTNTGELFF
v_gene: TRBV21-1; j_gene: TRBJ1-1; d_gene: -; abundance: -; CDR3nt: TGTGCCACCAAAACTGCGAACACTGAAGCTTTCTTT; CDR3aa: CATKTANTEAFF
v_gene: TRBV11-2; j_gene: TRBJ1-1; d_gene: -; abundance: -; CDR3nt: TGTGCCAGCAGCTTAAATAGGGTAGGACCGAACACTGAAGCTTTCTTT; CDR3aa: CASSLNRVGPNTEAFF
v_gene: TRBV7-3; j_gene: TRBJ2-2; d_gene: -; abundance: -; CDR3nt: TGTGCCAGCAGCTTAGGGGGGGCGGCCGGGGAGCTGTTTTTT; CDR3aa: CASSLGGAAGELFF
v_gene: TRBV4-3; j_gene: TRBJ1-1; d_gene: -; abundance: -; CDR3nt: TGCGCCAGCAGCCAGCAGTTGGCAGGGCGGACTGAAGCTTTCTTT; CDR3aa: CASSQQLAGRTEAFF
v_gene: TRBV7-2; j_gene: TRBJ2-3; d_gene: -; abundance: -; CDR3nt: TGTGCCAGCAGCTTAGAGGAGTCTACGCAGTATTTT; CDR3aa: CASSLEESTQYF
v_gene: TRBV27; j_gene: TRBJ1-2; d_gene: TRBD1; abundance: -; CDR3nt: TGTGCCAGCAGCTCCCCGGGACAGGCAATCTATGGCTACACCTTC; CDR3aa: CASSSPGQAIYGYTF
v_gene: TRBV29-1; j_gene: TRBJ2-1; d_gene: TRBD1; abundance: -; CDR3nt: TGCAGCCACGGGACAGACTCCTACAATGAGCAGTTCTTC; CDR3aa: CSHGTDSYNEQFF
v_gene: TRBV19; j_gene: TRBJ1-5; d_gene: -; abundance: -; CDR3nt: TGTGCCAGTAGTATAAGACAGGTTAGTAAGAAGCCCCAGCATTTT; CDR3aa: CASSIRQVSKKPQHF
v_gene: TRBV9; j_gene: TRBJ2-7; d_gene: -; abundance: -; CDR3nt: TGTGCCAGCGCCCGGCAGGGCCTAAGCGAGCAGTACTTC; CDR3aa: CASARQGLSEQYF
v_gene: TRBV30; j_gene: TRBJ2-7; d_gene: -; abundance: -; CDR3nt: TGTGCCTGGAGTGCGTCGGCGGCAGGACCGACCTCCTACGAGCAGTACTTC; CDR3aa: CAWSASAAGPTSYEQYF
v_gene: TRBV4-2; j_gene: TRBJ1-1; d_gene: TRBD1; abundance: -; CDR3nt: TGTGCCAGCAGCCTTGGGACAGGGCCGAACACTGAAGCTTTCTTT; CDR3aa: CASSLGTGPNTEAFF
v_gene: TRBV27; j_gene: TRBJ2-7; d_gene: -; abundance: once; CDR3nt: TGTGCCAGCAGTTTTTCAGGGCGGAACGAGCAGTACTTC; CDR3aa: CASSFSGRNEQYF
v_gene: TRBV27; j_gene: TRBJ2-1; d_gene: TRBD2; abundance: -; CDR3nt: TGTGCCAGCAGTTTTTATGCGGGAGGGCCGGATGAGCAGTTCTTC; CDR3aa: CASSFYAGGPDEQFF
v_gene: TRBV5-1; j_gene: TRBJ1-1; d_gene: -; abundance: -; CDR3nt: TGCGCCAGCAGCTCGGACATACGTATCGGTGAAGCTTTCTTT; CDR3aa: CASSSDIRIGEAFF
v_gene: TRBV5-4; j_gene: TRBJ2-3; d_gene: TRBD2; abundance: -; CDR3nt: TGTGCCAGCAGCACGGGACTAGCGGTCACAGATACGCAGTATTTT; CDR3aa: CASSTGLAVTDTQYF
v_gene: TRBV6-1; j_gene: TRBJ1-2; d_gene: -; abundance: -; CDR3nt: TGTGCCAGCAGTGAGACTCAGGGTGACTATGGCTACACCTTC; CDR3aa: CASSETQGDYGYTF
v_gene: TRBV4-1; j_gene: TRBJ2-1; d_gene: TRBD2; abundance: -; CDR3nt: TGCGCCAGCAGCCAAATTAGCGGGGACTACAATGAGCAGTTCTTC; CDR3aa: CASSQISGDYNEQFF
v_gene: TRBV5-6; j_gene: TRBJ2-1; d_gene: TRBD2; abundance: -; CDR3nt: TGTGCCAGCAGCCCCGAGGAGCGGGAGACTAATGAGCAGTTCTTC; CDR3aa: CASSPEERETNEQFF
v_gene: TRBV5-4; j_gene: TRBJ1-1; d_gene: -; abundance: -; CDR3nt: TGTGCCAGCCAACCGGGCTTAGACGGGCCTGAAGCTTTCTTT; CDR3aa: CASQPGLDGPEAFF
v_gene: TRBV4-2; j_gene: TRBJ2-7; d_gene: -; abundance: once; CDR3nt: TGTGCCAGCAGCCAGGCTGGATCCTACGAGCAGTACTTC; CDR3aa: CASSQAGSYEQYF
v_gene: TRBV11-2; j_gene: TRBJ2-5; d_gene: -; abundance: -; CDR3nt: TGTGCCAGCAGCTTAGGAGTCCTAAAAGAGACCCAGTACTTC; CDR3aa: CASSLGVLKETQYF
v_gene: TRBV7-6; j_gene: TRBJ2-1; d_gene: TRBD2; abundance: once; CDR3nt: TGTGCCAGCAGCCGGGGGACTAGCGGGGGCAATGAGCAGTTCTTC; CDR3aa: CASSRGTSGGNEQFF
v_gene: TRBV6-1; j_gene: TRBJ2-7; d_gene: -; abundance: -; CDR3nt: TGTGCCAGCATCTCTCAAGCCTACGAGCAGTACTTC; CDR3aa: CASISQAYEQYF
v_gene: TRBV13; j_gene: TRBJ2-1; d_gene: -; abundance: -; CDR3nt: TGTGCCAGCAGCTTAGGGATTAGCTCCTACAATGAGCAGTTCTTC; CDR3aa: CASSLGISSYNEQFF
v_gene: TRBV18; j_gene: TRBJ1-1; d_gene: -; abundance: -; CDR3nt: TGTGCCAGCTCACCACGGGTGGCAGCAAGGACTGAAGCTTTCTTT; CDR3aa: CASSPRVAARTEAFF
v_gene: TRBV28; j_gene: TRBJ1-1; d_gene: TRBD1; abundance: once; CDR3nt: TGTGCCAGCAGGACAGGGACCACTGAAGCTTTCTTT; CDR3aa: CASRTGTTEAFF
v_gene: TRBV11-1; j_gene: TRBJ2-7; d_gene: TRBD1; abundance: -; CDR3nt: TGTGCCAGCAGCCACCGGGACAGGGTATTCTCCGAGCAGTACTTC; CDR3aa: CASSHRDRVFSEQYF
v_gene: TRBV7-2; j_gene: TRBJ2-1; d_gene: -; abundance: -; CDR3nt: TGTGCCAGCAGCCATTACGCCCGGGACAATGAGCAGTTCTTC; CDR3aa: CASSHYARDNEQFF
v_gene: TRBV7-3; j_gene: TRBJ2-3; d_gene: TRBD2; abundance: -; CDR3nt: TGTGCCAGCAGCTTAAGCGTATCCAGCGGGATAGATACGCAGTATTTT; CDR3aa: CASSLSVSSGIDTQYF
v_gene: TRBV5-6; j_gene: TRBJ1-1; d_gene: -; abundance: -; CDR3nt: TGTGCCAGCAGCGTTGACATGAACACTGAAGCTTTCTTT; CDR3aa: CASSVDMNTEAFF